A single sample is the source of the 10 T cell receptor beta chains below, sequenced in a study of CD8+ T cells in alopecia areata. cDNA prepared by RNA extraction and subsequent reverse transcription served as the template for sequencing. Assay used: immunoSEQ multiplex PCR; TCRdb lists only in-frame clones, some missing. The sample holds under 150,000 clones, less than 50% seen once. The source material was NKG2D-low CD8+ T cells sorted from blood. These receptors all come from a human donor with alopecia areata.

J is TRBJ2-1 and V is TRBV5-1; 14 bases line up with TRBD2. The length of the CDR3 is 13 residues. V trimming: 4 bases; J trimming: 13 bases; junction bases outside the gene matches: 4. Per the germline V gene, CDR1 is SGHRS and CDR2 is YFSETQ. Written as DNA, the CDR3 is TGCGCCAGCAGCCAGGGACTAGCGGGGGTACAGTTCTTC. Its protein is CASSQGLAGVQFF.

The chain joins TRBV4-3 to TRBJ2-7; TRBD1 agrees at 8 bases. V dropped 4 bases and J dropped 5; count of bases not matched to a gene: 16. This CDR3 has 17 amino acids. CDR1 and CDR2 (germline): LGHNA, YSLEER. The CDR3 DNA sequence: TGCGCCAGCAGCCCAACCAACTCCCGGACAGGGTACCACGAGCAGTACTTC. Translated, it gives CASSPTNSRTGYHEQYF.

Of note for this clone: Other DNA variants within this sample encode the same CDR3. This chain links TRBV2 with TRBJ1-2; D is uncertain. The V gene's germline CDR1 is SNHLY and CDR2 FYNNEI. V was shortened by 6 bases and J by 6 bases, with 5 bases between the two germline ends. The CDR3 is 10 amino acids. CDR3 nucleotide sequence: TGTGCCAGCAGGGGAGATGGCTACACCTTC. As protein: CASRGDGYTF.

The rearrangement links TRBV29-1 to TRBJ2-7, with D hard to call. The ends were cut back, 8 bases at V and 3 bases at J, with 17 bases in the middle. Germline CDR1 reads SQVTM; CDR2 reads ANQGSEA. This CDR3 is built from 13 residues. The CDR3 nucleotides read TGCAGCATCCTCGGCACTGCCGGCTACGAGCAGTACTTC. It translates to CSILGTAGYEQYF.

The chain joins TRBV29-1 to TRBJ2-3, with 7 bases identical to TRBD2. The germline CDR1 and CDR2 sequences are SQVTM and ANQGSEA. The CDR3 has 14 amino acids. V dropped 5 bases and J dropped 4; count of bases not matched to a gene: 9. The CDR3 coding sequence is TGCAGCGTTAACGCGGGAGATGGCCCAGATACGCAGTATTTT. This encodes CSVNAGDGPDTQYF.

The J gene is TRBJ1-2, the V gene TRBV5-6; D possibly corresponds to TRBD1 (5 bases). Trimming stripped 4 bases from V and 5 bases from J, with 12 bases between. This CDR3 comprises 13 residues. CDR1 and CDR2 (germline): SGHDT, YYEEEE. The CDR3 sequence is CASSTGRDYGYTF. The DNA of the CDR3 is TGTGCCAGCAGCACGGGGCGGGATTATGGCTACACCTTC.

The chain joins TRBV11-2 to TRBJ1-1, with 9 nucleotides matching TRBD1. This CDR3 has 14 amino acids. Trimming cost V 5 bases and J 6 bases; bases outside gene matches: 7. CDR1 and CDR2 (germline): SGHAT, FQNNGV. DNA of the CDR3: TGTGCCAGCAGCGGTTGGACAGGGGTCCCTGAAGCTTTCTTT. This codes for CASSGWTGVPEAFF.

This sequence joins TRBV6-5 and TRBJ1-5; unclear D gene. V was clipped by 5 bases and J by 0 bases, with 8 bases between them. CDR3 length: 14 residues. CDR1 is MNHEY, CDR2 SVGAGI, per germline. The CDR3 region is CASSPDGSNQPQHF. Here the CDR3 DNA reads TGTGCCAGCAGTCCTGACGGTAGCAATCAGCCCCAGCATTTT.

There are a few counts of this clone. The chain is built from TRBV29-1 and TRBJ2-7; D may match TRBD1 or TRBD2 (5 bases each). This CDR3 is 12 amino acids long. Trimming shortened V by 7 bases and J by 1 base, and 11 bases separated the two germline ends. In germline, CDR1 is SQVTM, CDR2 ANQGSEA. The CDR3 DNA follows: TGCAGCGGTTGGGACGGTTCCTACGAGCAGTACTTC. Translation gives CSGWDGSYEQYF.

This chain joins TRBV5-1 and TRBJ2-1; 10 bases fit TRBD2. Trimming took 4 bases from V and 8 from J; bases not matched to a gene: 12. This CDR3 has 16 amino acids. Per germline, CDR1 SGHRS and CDR2 YFSETQ. CDR3: CASSSGTSEGGDEQFF. CDR3 nucleotide sequence: TGCGCCAGCAGCAGCGGGACTAGCGAGGGGGGCGATGAGCAGTTCTTC.